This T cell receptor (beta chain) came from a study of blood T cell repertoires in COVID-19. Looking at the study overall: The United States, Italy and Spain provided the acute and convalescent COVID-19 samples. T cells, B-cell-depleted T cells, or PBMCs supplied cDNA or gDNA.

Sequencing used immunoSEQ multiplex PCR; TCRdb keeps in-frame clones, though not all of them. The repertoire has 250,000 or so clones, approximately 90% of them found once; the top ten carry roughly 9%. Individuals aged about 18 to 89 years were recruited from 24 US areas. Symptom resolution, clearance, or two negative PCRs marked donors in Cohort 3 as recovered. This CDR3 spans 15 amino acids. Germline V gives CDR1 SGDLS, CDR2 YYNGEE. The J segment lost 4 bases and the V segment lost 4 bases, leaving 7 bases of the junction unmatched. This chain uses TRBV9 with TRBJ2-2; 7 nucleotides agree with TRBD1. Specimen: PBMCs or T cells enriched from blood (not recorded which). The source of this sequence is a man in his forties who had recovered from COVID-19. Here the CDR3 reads CASSPRDRATGELFF. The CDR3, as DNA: TGTGCCAGCAGCCCCCGGGACAGAGCCACCGGGGAGCTGTTTTTT.